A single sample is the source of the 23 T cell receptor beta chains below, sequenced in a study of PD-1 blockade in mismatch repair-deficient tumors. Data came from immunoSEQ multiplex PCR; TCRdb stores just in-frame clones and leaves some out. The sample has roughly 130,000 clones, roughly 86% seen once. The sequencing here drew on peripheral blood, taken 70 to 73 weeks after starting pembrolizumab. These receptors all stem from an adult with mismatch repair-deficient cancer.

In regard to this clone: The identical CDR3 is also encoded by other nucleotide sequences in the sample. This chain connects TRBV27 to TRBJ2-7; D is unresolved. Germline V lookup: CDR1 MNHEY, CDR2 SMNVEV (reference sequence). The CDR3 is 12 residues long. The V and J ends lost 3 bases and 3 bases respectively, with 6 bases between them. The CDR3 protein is CASSFLGYEQYF. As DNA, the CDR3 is TGTGCCAGCAGTTTTCTTGGCTACGAGCAGTACTTC.

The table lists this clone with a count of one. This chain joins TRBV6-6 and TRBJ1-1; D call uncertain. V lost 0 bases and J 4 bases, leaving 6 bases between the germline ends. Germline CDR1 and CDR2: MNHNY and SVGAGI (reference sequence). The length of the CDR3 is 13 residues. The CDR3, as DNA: TGTGCCAGCAGTTACTCAGGACGCACTGAAGCTTTCTTT. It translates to CASSYSGRTEAFF.

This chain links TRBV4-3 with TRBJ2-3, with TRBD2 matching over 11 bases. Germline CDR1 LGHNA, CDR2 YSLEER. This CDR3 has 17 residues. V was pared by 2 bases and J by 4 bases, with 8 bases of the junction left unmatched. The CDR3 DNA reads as TGCGCCAGCAGCCAACTTAGCGGGAGGGCCGACCCAGATACGCAGTATTTT. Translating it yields CASSQLSGRADPDTQYF.

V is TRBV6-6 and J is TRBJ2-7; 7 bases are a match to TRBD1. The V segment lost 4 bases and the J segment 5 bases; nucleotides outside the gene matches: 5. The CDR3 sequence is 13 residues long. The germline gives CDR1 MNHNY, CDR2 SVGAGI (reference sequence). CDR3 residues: CASSFRQGDEQYF. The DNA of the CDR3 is TGTGCCAGCAGTTTTAGACAGGGTGACGAGCAGTACTTC.

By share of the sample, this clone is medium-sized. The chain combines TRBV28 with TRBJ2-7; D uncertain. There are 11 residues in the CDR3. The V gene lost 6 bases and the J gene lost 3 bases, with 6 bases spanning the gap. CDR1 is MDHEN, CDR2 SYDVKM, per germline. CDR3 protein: CASSTLYEQYF. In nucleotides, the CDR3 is TGTGCCAGCAGCACTCTCTACGAGCAGTACTTC.

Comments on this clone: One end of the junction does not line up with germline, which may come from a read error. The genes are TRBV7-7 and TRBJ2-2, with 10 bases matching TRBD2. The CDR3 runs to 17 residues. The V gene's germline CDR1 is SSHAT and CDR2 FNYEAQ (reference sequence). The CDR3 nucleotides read TGTGCTAGCAGCCACTGGACTAGCGGTCCCGTATCGGGGGAGCTGTTTTTT. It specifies CASSHWTSGPVSGELFF.

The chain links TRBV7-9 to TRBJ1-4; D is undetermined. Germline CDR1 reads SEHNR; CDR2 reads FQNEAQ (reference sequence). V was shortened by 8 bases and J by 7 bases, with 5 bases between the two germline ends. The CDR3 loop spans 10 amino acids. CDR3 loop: CASGREKLFF. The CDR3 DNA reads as TGTGCCAGCGGTCGTGAAAAACTGTTTTTT.

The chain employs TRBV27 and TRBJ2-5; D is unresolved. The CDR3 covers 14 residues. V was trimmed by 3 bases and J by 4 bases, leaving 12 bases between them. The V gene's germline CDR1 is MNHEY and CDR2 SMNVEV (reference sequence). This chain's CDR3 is CASSFFGPSETQYF. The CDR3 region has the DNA TGTGCCAGCAGTTTTTTTGGACCATCAGAGACCCAGTACTTC.

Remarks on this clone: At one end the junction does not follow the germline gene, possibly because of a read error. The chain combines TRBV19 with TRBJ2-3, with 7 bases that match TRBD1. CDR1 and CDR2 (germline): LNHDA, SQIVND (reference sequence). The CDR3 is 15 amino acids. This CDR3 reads CASSIRGPSRDTQYF. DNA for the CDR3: TGTGCCAGTAGTATAAGGGGGCCAAGCAGAGATACGCAGTATTTT.

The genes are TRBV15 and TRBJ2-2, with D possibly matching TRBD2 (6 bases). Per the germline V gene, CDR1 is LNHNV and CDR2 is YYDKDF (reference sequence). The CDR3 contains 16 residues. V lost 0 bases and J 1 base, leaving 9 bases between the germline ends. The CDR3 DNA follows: TGTGCCACCAGCAGAGAAGGGACTGAGAACACCGGGGAGCTGTTTTTT. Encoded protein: CATSREGTENTGELFF.

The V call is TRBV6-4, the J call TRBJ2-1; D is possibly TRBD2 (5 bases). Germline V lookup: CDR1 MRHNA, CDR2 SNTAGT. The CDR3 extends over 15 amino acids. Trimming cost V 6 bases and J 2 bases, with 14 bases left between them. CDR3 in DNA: TGTGCCAGCAGCGCCGGGGTAGCCGCCTACAATGAGCAGTTCTTC. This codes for CASSAGVAAYNEQFF.

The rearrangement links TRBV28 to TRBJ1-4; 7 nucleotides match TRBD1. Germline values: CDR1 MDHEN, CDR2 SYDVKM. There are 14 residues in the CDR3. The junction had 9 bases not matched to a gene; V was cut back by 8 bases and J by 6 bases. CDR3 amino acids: CASLQTGYDEKLFF. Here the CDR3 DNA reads TGTGCCAGCTTACAGACAGGGTACGATGAAAAACTGTTTTTT.

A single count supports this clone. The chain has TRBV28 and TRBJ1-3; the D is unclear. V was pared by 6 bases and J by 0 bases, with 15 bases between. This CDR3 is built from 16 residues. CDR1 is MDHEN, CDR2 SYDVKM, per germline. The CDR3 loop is CASSPLVGYSGNTIYF. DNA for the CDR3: TGTGCCAGCAGCCCCCTCGTAGGCTACTCTGGAAACACCATATATTTT.

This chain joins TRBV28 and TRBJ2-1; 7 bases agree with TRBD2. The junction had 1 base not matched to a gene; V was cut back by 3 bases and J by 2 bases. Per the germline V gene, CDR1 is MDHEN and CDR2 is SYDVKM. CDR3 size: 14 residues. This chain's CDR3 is CASSLSGTYNEQFF. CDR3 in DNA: TGTGCCAGCAGTTTGAGCGGGACCTACAATGAGCAGTTCTTC.

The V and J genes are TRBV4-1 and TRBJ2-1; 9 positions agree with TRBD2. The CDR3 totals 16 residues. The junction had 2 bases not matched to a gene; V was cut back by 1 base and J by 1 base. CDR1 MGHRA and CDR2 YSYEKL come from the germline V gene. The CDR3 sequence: CASSQGSGGSYNEQFF. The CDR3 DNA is TGCGCCAGCAGCCAAGGGAGCGGGGGGTCCTACAATGAGCAGTTCTTC.

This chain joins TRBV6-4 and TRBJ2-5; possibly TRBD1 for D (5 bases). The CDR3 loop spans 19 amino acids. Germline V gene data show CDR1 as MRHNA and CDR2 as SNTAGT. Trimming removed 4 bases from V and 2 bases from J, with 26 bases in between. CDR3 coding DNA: TGTGCCAGCAGTGTCACAGGCCCTATGGGATCCGAAGCACAAGAGACCCAGTACTTC. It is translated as CASSVTGPMGSEAQETQYF.

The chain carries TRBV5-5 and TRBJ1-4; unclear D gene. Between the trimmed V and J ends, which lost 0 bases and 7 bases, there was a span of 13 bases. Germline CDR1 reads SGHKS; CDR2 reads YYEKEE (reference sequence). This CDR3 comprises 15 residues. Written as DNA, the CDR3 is TGTGCCAGCAGCTTGGATCCCAGTAGCCCTGAAAAACTGTTTTTT. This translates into CASSLDPSSPEKLFF.

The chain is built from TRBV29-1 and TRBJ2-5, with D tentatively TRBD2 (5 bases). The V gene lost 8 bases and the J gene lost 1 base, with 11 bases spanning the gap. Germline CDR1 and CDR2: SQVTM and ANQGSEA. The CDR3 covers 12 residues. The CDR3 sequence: CSIPGLQETQYF. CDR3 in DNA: TGCAGCATACCTGGACTCCAAGAGACCCAGTACTTC.

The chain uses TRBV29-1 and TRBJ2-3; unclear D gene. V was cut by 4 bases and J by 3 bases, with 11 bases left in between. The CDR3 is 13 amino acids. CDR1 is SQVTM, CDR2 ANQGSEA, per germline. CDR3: CSVVVVGTDTQYF. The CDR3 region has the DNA TGCAGCGTTGTGGTGGTAGGGACAGATACGCAGTATTTT.

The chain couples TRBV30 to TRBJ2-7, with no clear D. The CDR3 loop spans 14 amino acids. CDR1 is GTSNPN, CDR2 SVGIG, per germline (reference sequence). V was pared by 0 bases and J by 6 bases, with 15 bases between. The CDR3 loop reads CAWSVLGSGSEQYF. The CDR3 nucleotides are TGTGCCTGGAGTGTACTTGGGTCTGGAAGCGAGCAGTACTTC.

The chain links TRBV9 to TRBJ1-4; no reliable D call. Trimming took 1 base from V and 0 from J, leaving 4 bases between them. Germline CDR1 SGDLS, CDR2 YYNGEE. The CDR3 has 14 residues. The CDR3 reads CASSVTATNEKLFF. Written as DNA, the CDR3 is TGTGCCAGCAGCGTAACAGCAACTAATGAAAAACTGTTTTTT.

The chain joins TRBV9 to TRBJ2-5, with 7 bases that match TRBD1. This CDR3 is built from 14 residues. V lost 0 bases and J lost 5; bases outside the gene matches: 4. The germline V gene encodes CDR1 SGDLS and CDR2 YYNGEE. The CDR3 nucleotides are TGTGCCAGCAGCGTAGAGGGCAGGGGGGAGACCCAGTACTTC. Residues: CASSVEGRGETQYF.

For the CDR3, the DNA is TGTGCCAGCAGTATTCTGGGACTAGCGGGAAACTATGAGCAGTTCTTC. Protein sequence: CASSILGLAGNYEQFF. V usage is TRBV28 and J usage is TRBJ2-1; 13 positions match TRBD2. Trimming removed 5 bases from V and 8 bases from J; junction bases left unmatched: 9. CDR1 is MDHEN and CDR2 is SYDVKM in the germline V gene. The CDR3 sequence is 16 residues long.